The next 2 T cell receptor beta chains were all read from a single sample in a study of neoadjuvant anti-PD-1 for oral cavity cancer. Using immunoSEQ multiplex PCR, the repertoire was profiled, and TCRdb retains in-frame clones only, with some absent. Counted here are 9,000 to 13,000 clones, approximately 52% occurring once; the ten biggest clones make up roughly 29%. The specimen comprised tumor tissue, sampled before nivolumab (anti-PD-1) treatment. The receptors were sampled from a person aged 40 to 85 with oral cavity squamous cell carcinoma.

The chain recombines TRBV2 with TRBJ2-2, with TRBD1 identical over 7 bases. Unmatched junction bases numbered 5, after V lost 6 bases and J lost 7 bases. The CDR3 has 13 residues. Germline CDR1 SNHLY, CDR2 FYNNEI. DNA for the CDR3: TGTGCCAGCAGCGTACAGGGGATCGGGGAGCTGTTTTTT. Amino acid sequence: CASSVQGIGELFF.

The rearrangement links TRBV9 to TRBJ2-5; TRBD1 matches at 7 bases. With 2 bases clipped from V and 5 bases from J, the junction kept 9 bases outside the gene matches. The germline CDR1 and CDR2 sequences are SGDLS and YYNGEE. The CDR3 has 15 residues. DNA for the CDR3: TGTGCCAGCAGCGTCCGTCAGGGGGTTCAGGAGACCCAGTACTTC. This translates into CASSVRQGVQETQYF.